The 2 T cell receptor beta chains given below trace back to one sample, sequenced in a study of Ad26.COV2.S vaccination and SARS-CoV-2 variants. Clones were read by immunoSEQ multiplex PCR, and TCRdb kept only the in-frame ones, dropping some. Counted here are roughly 460,000 clones, roughly nine tenths occurring once; the ten biggest clones make up 1.5% to 2%. The treatment: 15 to 20 received Ad26.COV2.S at low or high dose, single or two shots; roughly five received placebo; per-sample allocation not given. The investigators took samples on day 63 after the first vaccine or placebo injection. This specimen consisted of peripheral blood, obtained in a trial of Ad26.COV2.S vaccine versus placebo. The receptors here all came from a person between 18 and 65 years old who received the Ad26.COV2.S COVID-19 vaccine or a placebo.

The rearrangement joins TRBV5-1 to TRBJ2-3, with unresolved D. CDR1 is SGHRS and CDR2 is YFSETQ in the germline V gene. Trimming took 1 base from V and 4 from J, leaving 10 bases between them. CDR3 size: 14 residues. CDR3 in amino acids: CASSLRIAPDTQYF. CDR3 nucleotide sequence: TGCGCCAGCAGCTTGCGGATAGCTCCAGATACGCAGTATTTT.

The V call is TRBV7-2, the J call TRBJ2-3; weak D call: TRBD2 (5 bases). The CDR3 consists of 14 residues. V gave up 0 bases and J gave up 1 base, with 5 bases separating them. Germline V gene data show CDR1 as SGHTA and CDR2 as FQGNSA. The CDR3 here is CASSLARGTDTQYF. CDR3 nucleotides: TGTGCCAGCAGCTTAGCGCGGGGCACAGATACGCAGTATTTT.